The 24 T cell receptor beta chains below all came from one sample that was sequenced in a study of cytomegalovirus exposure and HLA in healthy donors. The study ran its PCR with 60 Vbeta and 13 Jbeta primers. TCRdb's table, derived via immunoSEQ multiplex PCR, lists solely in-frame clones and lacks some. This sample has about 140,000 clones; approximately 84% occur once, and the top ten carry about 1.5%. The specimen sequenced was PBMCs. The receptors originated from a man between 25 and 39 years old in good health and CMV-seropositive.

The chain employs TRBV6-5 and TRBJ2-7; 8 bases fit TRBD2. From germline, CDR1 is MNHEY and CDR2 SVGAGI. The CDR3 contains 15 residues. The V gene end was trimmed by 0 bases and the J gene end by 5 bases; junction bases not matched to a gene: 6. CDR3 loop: CASSYSGGRPHEQYF. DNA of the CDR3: TGTGCCAGCAGTTACTCTGGCGGGAGGCCCCACGAGCAGTACTTC.

The CDR3 is CASSFSAGQETQYF. The CDR3 DNA sequence: TGCGCCAGCAGCTTTTCAGCGGGACAAGAGACCCAGTACTTC. This rearrangement joins TRBV5-1 to TRBJ2-5; TRBD2 matches 7 bases. The CDR3 totals 14 residues. Germline CDR1 and CDR2: SGHRS and YFSETQ. V lost 2 bases, J lost 2 bases, and 3 bases stayed unmatched.

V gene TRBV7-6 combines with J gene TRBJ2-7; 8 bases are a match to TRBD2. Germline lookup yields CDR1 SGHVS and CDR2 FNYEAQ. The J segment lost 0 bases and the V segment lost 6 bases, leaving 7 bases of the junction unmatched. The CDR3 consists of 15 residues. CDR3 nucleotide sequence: TGTGCCAGCAGTCTCGGCCTAGCGGGCTCCTACGAGCAGTACTTC. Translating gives CASSLGLAGSYEQYF. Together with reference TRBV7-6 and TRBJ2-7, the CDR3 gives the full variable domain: GAGVSQSPRYKVTKRGQDVALRCDPISGHVSLYWYRQALGQGPEFLTYFNYEAQQDKSGLPNDRFSAERPEGSISTLTIQRTEQRDSAMYRCASSLGLAGSYEQYFGPGTRLTVT.

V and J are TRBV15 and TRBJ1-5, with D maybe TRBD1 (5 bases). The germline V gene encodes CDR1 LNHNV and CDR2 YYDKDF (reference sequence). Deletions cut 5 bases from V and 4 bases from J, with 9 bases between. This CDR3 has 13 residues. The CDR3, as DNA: TGTGCCACCAGCGGCAGGGTGAATCAGCCCCAGCATTTT. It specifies CATSGRVNQPQHF.

CDR3: CASSYTGGGDEQFF. Here the CDR3 DNA reads TGTGCCAGCAGTTATACAGGGGGCGGCGATGAGCAGTTCTTC. This chain uses TRBV6-6 with TRBJ2-1, with 9 bases aligning to TRBD1. The CDR3 consists of 14 residues. V was clipped by 3 bases and J by 8 bases; unmatched bases: 5. CDR1 and CDR2 from the germline V gene are MNHNY and SVGAGI (reference sequence).

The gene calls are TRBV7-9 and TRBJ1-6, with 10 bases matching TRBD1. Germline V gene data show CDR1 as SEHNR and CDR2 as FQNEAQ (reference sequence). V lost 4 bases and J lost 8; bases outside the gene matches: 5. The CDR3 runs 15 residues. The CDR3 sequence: CASSSQTGGDSPLHF. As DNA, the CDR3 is TGTGCCAGCAGCTCCCAGACAGGGGGCGATTCACCCCTCCACTTT. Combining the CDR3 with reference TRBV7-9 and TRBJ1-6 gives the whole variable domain DTGVSQNPRHKITKRGQNVTFRCDPISEHNRLYWYRQTLGQGPEFLTYFQNEAQLEKSRLLSDRFSAERPKGSFSTLEIQRTEQGDSAMYLCASSSQTGGDSPLHFGNGTRLTVT.

CDR3 region: CASSISGTPTGELFF. The CDR3 DNA reads as TGTGCCAGCAGCATCTCCGGGACACCAACCGGGGAGCTGTTTTTT. The V call is TRBV9, the J call TRBJ2-2; D possibly corresponds to TRBD1 (6 bases). CDR3 size: 15 residues. Per germline, CDR1 SGDLS and CDR2 YYNGEE. The V and J ends lost 4 bases and 5 bases respectively, with 15 bases between them. Full variable domain (outside the CDR3, taken from reference TRBV9 and TRBJ2-2): DSGVTQTPKHLITATGQRVTLRCSPRSGDLSVYWYQQSLDQGLQFLIQYYNGEERAKGNILERFSAQQFPDLHSELNLSSLELGDSALYFCASSISGTPTGELFFGEGSRLTVL.

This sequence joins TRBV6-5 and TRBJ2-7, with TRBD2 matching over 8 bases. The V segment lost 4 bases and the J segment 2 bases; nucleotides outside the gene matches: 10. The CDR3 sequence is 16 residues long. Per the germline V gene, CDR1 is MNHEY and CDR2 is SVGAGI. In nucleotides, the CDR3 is TGTGCCAGCAGTTGGAGGACGGGAGGGCCCCCCTACGAGCAGTACTTC. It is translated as CASSWRTGGPPYEQYF.

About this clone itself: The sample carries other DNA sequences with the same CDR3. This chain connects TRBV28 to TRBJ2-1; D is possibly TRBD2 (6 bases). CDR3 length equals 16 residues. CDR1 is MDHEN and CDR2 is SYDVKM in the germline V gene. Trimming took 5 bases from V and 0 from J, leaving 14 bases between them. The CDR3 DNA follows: TGTGCCAGCAGTATACTAGCTTTTCGCTCCTACAATGAGCAGTTCTTC. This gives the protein CASSILAFRSYNEQFF.

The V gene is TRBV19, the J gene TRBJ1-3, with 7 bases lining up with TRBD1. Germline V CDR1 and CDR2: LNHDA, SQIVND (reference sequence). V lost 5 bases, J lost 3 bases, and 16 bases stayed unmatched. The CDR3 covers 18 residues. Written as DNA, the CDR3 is TGTGCCAGTAGTTTGACCGTCTCACAGGGGATCATTGGAAACACCATATATTTT. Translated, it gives CASSLTVSQGIIGNTIYF. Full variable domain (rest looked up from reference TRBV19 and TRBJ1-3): DGGITQSPKYLFRKEGQNVTLSCEQNLNHDAMYWYRQDPGQGLRLIYYSQIVNDFQKGDIAEGYSVSREKKESFPLTVTSAQKNPTAFYLCASSLTVSQGIIGNTIYFGEGSWLTVV.

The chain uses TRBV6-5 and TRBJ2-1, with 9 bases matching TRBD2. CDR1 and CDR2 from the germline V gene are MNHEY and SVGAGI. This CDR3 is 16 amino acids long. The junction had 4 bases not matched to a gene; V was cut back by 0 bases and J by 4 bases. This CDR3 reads CASSYSERGVYNEQFF. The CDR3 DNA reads TGTGCCAGCAGTTACTCAGAGCGGGGGGTGTACAATGAGCAGTTCTTC.

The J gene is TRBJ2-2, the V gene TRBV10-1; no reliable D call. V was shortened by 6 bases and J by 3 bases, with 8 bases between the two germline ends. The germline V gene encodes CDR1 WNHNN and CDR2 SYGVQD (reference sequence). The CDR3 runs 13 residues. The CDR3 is CASRAGHTGELFF. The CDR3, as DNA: TGCGCCAGCAGGGCAGGCCACACCGGGGAGCTGTTTTTT.

The CDR3 coding sequence is TGTGCCAGCAGCTTAGTGAAGGGGCGGAAAAATGAGCAGTTCTTC. Translation gives CASSLVKGRKNEQFF. V gene TRBV7-9 combines with J gene TRBJ2-1, with D possibly being TRBD1 (5 bases). CDR3 length equals 15 residues. Trimming removed 1 base at V and 7 bases at J, with 14 bases between. Germline CDR1 is SEHNR and CDR2 is FQNEAQ (reference sequence).

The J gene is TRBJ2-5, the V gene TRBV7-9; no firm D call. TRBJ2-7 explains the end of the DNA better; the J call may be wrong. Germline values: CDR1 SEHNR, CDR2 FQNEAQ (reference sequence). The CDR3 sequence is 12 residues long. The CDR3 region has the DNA TGTGCCAGCAGCTCCGAACCCTACGAGCAGTACTTC. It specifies CASSSEPYEQYF.

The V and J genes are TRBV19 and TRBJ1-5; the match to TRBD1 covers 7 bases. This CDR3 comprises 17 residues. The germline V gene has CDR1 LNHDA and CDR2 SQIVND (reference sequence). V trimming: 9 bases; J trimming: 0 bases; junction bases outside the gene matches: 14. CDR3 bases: TGTGCCAGCCAGCAATGGGGCAGGGGGTTTAGCAATCAGCCCCAGCATTTT. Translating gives CASQQWGRGFSNQPQHF.

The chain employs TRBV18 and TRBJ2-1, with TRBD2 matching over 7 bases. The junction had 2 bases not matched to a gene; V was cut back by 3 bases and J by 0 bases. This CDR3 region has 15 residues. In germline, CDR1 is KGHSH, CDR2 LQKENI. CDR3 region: CASSPPSGSYNEQFF. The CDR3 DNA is TGTGCCAGCTCACCCCCTAGCGGCTCCTACAATGAGCAGTTCTTC.

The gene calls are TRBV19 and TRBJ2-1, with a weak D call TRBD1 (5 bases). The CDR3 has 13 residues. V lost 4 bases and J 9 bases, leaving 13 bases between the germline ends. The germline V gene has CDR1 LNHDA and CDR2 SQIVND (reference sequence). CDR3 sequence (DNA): TGTGCCAGTAGTACAGGTCAGGGTACTGAGCAGTTCTTC. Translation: CASSTGQGTEQFF.

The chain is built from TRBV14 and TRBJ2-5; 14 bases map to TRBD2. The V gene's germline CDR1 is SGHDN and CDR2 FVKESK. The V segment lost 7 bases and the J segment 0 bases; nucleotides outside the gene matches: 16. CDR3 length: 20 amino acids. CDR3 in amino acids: CASTPGLAGETIVDQETQYF. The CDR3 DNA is TGTGCCAGCACCCCGGGACTAGCGGGAGAGACTATCGTCGACCAAGAGACCCAGTACTTC.

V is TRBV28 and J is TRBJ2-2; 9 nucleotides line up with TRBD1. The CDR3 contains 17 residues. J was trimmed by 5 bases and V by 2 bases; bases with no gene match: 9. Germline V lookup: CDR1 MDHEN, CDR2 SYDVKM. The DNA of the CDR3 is TGTGCCAGCAGTTTACCGCACGGACAGGGGTCGACCGGGGAGCTGTTTTTT. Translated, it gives CASSLPHGQGSTGELFF.

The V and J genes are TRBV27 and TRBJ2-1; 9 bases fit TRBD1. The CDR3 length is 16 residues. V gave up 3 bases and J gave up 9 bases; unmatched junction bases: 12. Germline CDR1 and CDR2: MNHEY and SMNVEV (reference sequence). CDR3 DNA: TGTGCCAGCAGTTTTTTATTGGGACAGGGTGTTTGTGAGCAGTTCTTC. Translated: CASSFLLGQGVCEQFF.

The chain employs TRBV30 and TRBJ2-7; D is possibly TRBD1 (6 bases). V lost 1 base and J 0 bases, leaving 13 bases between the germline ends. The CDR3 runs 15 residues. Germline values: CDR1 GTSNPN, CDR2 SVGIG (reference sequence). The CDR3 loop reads CAWSGVRTDSYEQYF. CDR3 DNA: TGTGCCTGGAGTGGTGTTCGGACAGACTCCTACGAGCAGTACTTC.

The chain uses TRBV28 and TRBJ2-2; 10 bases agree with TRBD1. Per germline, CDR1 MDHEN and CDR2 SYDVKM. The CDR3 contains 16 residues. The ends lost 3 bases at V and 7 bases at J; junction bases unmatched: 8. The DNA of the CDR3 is TGTGCCAGCAGTTTCTCGGGACAGGGGTTGATCGGGGAGCTGTTTTTT. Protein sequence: CASSFSGQGLIGELFF.

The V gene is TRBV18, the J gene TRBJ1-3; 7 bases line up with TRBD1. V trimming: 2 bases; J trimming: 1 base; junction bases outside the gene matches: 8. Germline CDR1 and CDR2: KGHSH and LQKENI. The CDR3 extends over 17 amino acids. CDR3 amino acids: CASSPMAGGNSGNTIYF. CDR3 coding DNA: TGTGCCAGCTCACCAATGGCAGGGGGTAATTCTGGAAACACCATATATTTT.

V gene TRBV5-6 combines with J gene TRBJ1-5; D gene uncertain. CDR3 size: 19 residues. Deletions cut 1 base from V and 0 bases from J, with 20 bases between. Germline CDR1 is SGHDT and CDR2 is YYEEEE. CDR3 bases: TGTGCCAGCAGCTTGTTGCGGCAGCGAATGGGTAATAGCAATCAGCCCCAGCATTTT. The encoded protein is CASSLLRQRMGNSNQPQHF.